This T cell receptor beta chain was identified in a study of tissue T cells after allogeneic stem cell transplantation. On the study more broadly: Pathologist review favored tissue samples showing histologically apparent lymphocytes. Regarding the study as a whole: Sampling depth was limited, and the cohort was small and clinically varied.

Sequencing was performed with immunoSEQ multiplex PCR; in TCRdb, only in-frame clones are kept and a portion is missing. The table has more than 9,500 clones, around three fifths seen once; the top ten hold over 7.5%. This clone was seen more than once but under ten times. Its antigen remains unknown. Per germline, CDR1 SGDLS and CDR2 YYNGEE. The CDR3 has 15 amino acids. V was cut by 5 bases and J by 5 bases, with 18 bases left in between. Specimen: tissue from the jejunum, collected at autopsy. The V and J genes are TRBV9 and TRBJ2-3, with D maybe TRBD2 (6 bases). This sequence originates from a woman between 18 and 49 years old with breast cancer. DNA for the CDR3: TGTGCCAGCAGTCTTAACCCGGGAGTGGAAGATACGCAGTATTTT. It is translated as CASSLNPGVEDTQYF.